A selection of T cell receptor beta chains follows, all from one sample in a study of vaccination effects on CD4 cells after COVID-19. These receptors lack a known antigen. Profiled with immunoSEQ multiplex PCR; TCRdb holds only in-frame clones, not every one. The sample lists 17,000 or so clones, about 76% seen once, with 20% to 25% in the top ten. This sample comprised CD4+ T cells from PBMCs cultured with SARS-CoV-2 spike peptides, obtained after COVID-19 vaccination. The receptors were sampled from a human donor who had a prior SARS-CoV-2 infection. The CDR3 runs from the conserved cysteine through the conserved F or W. Each record gives: CDR3 length, J gene, D gene, V gene, clone size, CDR3 DNA, CDR3 protein. The D gene is left open where the match is weak. Only part of the rows carry a size: once, few, many, or a class if the clone is expanded.

11 | TRBJ2-5 | NA | TRBV5-1 | NA | TGCGCCAGCAGCTTTCTAGAGACCCAGTACTTC | CASSFLETQYF
12 | TRBJ1-2 | NA | TRBV28 | NA | TGTGCCAGCAGTTTAAGGGACCCCTCCCTCACCTTC | CASSLRDPSLTF
15 | TRBJ2-5 | NA | TRBV6-5 | NA | TGTGCCAGCAGCACGGCCGGACAGCTCCAAGAGACCCAGTACTTC | CASSTAGQLQETQYF
13 | TRBJ2-7 | NA | TRBV19 | NA | TGTGCCAGTAGTGCAGGGGTCTCCTACGAGCAGTACTTC | CASSAGVSYEQYF
11 | TRBJ2-5 | NA | TRBV20-1 | NA | TGCAGTGCTGGGACTGGTGAGACCCAGTACTTC | CSAGTGETQYF
15 | TRBJ2-7 | NA | TRBV18 | NA | TGTGCCAGCTCACAATCCGGACCAACATATAACGAGCAGTACTTC | CASSQSGPTYNEQYF
13 | TRBJ2-5 | NA | TRBV7-8 | NA | TGTGCCAGCAGCTTAGCGGTTGGAGAGACCCAGTACTTC | CASSLAVGETQYF
16 | TRBJ2-2 | NA | TRBV4-2 | NA | TGTGCCAGCAGCCACGCATATACCACGAACACCGGGGAGCTGTTTTTT | CASSHAYTTNTGELFF
13 | TRBJ1-4 | NA | TRBV5-1 | once | TGCGCCAGCAGCTCAGGGGCAGGCGAAAAACTGTTTTTT | CASSSGAGEKLFF
15 | TRBJ2-5 | NA | TRBV11-1 | NA | TGTGCCAGCAGCTCCATCGGAATACTGCAAGAGACCCAGTACTTC | CASSSIGILQETQYF
15 | TRBJ2-2 | NA | TRBV7-8 | NA | TGTGCCAGCAGCTTAATAGGAGGTACCACCGGGGAGCTGTTTTTT | CASSLIGGTTGELFF
15 | TRBJ2-3 | NA | TRBV5-4 | once | TGTGCCAGCAGCCGGGGACGGACCCGCACAGATACGCAGTATTTT | CASSRGRTRTDTQYF
14 | TRBJ1-2 | NA | TRBV7-2 | NA | TGTGCCAGCAGCTTGAGGGTAGGCAACTATGGCTACACCTTC | CASSLRVGNYGYTF
11 | TRBJ2-5 | NA | TRBV5-6 | NA | TGTGCCAGCAGTGATCGGGAGACCCAGTACTTC | CASSDRETQYF
15 | TRBJ2-7 | TRBD2 | TRBV6-5 | few | TGTGCCAGCAGTTCCTCTAGCGGGGGATCCTACGAGCAGTACTTC | CASSSSSGGSYEQYF
16 | TRBJ1-5 | NA | TRBV12-5 | NA | TGTGCTAGTGGTTTGGGGGAAGGGCGTGGGAATCAGCCCCAGCATTTT | CASGLGEGRGNQPQHF